This T cell receptor beta chain was sequenced during a study of shared clonotypes between healthy human individuals. Study-wide results and caveats: Generation probability values for non-shared clonotypes were lower than those for clonotypes shared by all four donors.

Assay: immunoSEQ multiplex PCR; the TCRdb copy retains only in-frame clones and omits some. The top ten clones hold about 0.34% of a sample with 2 million to 3 million clones, 80% to 95% of them seen once. Into CD45RA+ naive and CD45RA-negative memory subsets, the CD4+ cells were split. In the case of this clone: Its specificity is not known.

The sample consisted of naive CD4+ T cells from PBMCs. Subset specified: CD45RA+ positively selected. This receptor was obtained from a man between 18 and 29 years old in good health. Some clones in this sample may be carry-over from other donors' samples.

CDR3 region: CASCRRGTDTQYF. The CDR3 region has the DNA TGTGCCAGCTGCAGGCGAGGCACAGATACGCAGTATTTT. J is TRBJ2-3 and V is TRBV6-1, with D unresolved. CDR1 is MNHNS and CDR2 is SASEGT in the germline V gene. The ends were cut back, 8 bases at V and 1 base at J, with 10 bases in the middle. This CDR3 has 13 residues.